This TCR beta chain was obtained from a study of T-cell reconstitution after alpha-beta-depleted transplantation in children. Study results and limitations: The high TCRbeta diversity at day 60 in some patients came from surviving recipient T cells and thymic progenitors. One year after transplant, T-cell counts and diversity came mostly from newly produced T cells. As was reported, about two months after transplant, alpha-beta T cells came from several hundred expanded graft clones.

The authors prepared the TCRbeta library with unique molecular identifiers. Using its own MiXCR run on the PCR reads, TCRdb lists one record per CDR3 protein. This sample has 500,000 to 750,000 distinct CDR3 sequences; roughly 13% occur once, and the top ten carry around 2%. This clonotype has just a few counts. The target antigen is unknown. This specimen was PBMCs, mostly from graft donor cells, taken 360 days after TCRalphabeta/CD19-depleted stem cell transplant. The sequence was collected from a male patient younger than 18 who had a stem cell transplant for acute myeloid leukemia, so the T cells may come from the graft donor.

The CDR3 loop is CASSEGGGNYEQYF. CDR3 DNA: TGTGCCAGCAGTGAAGGCGGGGGCAACTACGAGCAGTACTTC. V gene TRBV2 combines with J gene TRBJ2-7, with D possibly TRBD2 on 7 matching bases. This CDR3 has 14 amino acids. CDR1 and CDR2 from the germline V gene are SNHLY and FYNNEI. Trimming stripped 1 base from V and 3 bases from J, with 10 bases between.